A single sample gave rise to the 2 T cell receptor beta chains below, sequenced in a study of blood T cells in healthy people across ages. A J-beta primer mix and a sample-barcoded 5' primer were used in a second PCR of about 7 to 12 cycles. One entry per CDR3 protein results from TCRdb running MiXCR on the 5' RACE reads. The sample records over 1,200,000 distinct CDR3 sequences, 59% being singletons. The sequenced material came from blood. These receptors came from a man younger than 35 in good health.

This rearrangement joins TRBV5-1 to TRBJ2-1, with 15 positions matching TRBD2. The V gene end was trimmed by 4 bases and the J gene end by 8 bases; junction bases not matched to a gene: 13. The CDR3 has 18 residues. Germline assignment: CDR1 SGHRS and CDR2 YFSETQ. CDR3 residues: CASSKGLAGGLYDDEQFF. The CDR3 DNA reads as TGCGCCAGCAGCAAGGGACTAGCGGGGGGTTTATACGATGATGAGCAGTTCTTC.

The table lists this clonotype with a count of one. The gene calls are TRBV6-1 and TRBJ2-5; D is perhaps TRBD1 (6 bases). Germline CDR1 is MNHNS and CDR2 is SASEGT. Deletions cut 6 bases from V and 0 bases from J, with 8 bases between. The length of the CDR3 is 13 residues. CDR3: CASRDSDQETQYF. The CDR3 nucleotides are TGTGCCAGCAGGGACAGCGACCAAGAGACCCAGTACTTC.